These T cell receptor beta chains were read from a single sample in a study of beta chain features in type 1 diabetes. This table comes from immunoSEQ multiplex PCR, and its TCRdb copy is limited to in-frame clones, with some not included. This sample carries about 290,000 clones, roughly 8% of them seen once, and the ten largest clones take roughly 1%. Sequencing used central memory CD4+ T cells from blood. These receptors were collected from a woman under 30 in good health. Each CDR3 is given with its conserved first and last residue. The D gene is left open where the match is weak. Not every row has a clone size; where given, it reads once, few, many or a size class.

j_call clone_size d_call cdr3_length v_call cdr3_aa cdr3_nt
TRBJ2-3 many - 12 TRBV28 CASSTVDGTQYF TGTGCCAGCAGTACCGTAGATGGTACGCAGTATTTT
TRBJ2-1 few - 13 TRBV11-3 CASSSSTYNEQFF TGTGCCAGCAGCTCCTCAACCTACAATGAGCAGTTCTTC
TRBJ1-1 many TRBD1 14 TRBV7-9 CASILRDRHTEAFF TGTGCCAGCATTCTCCGGGACAGGCACACTGAAGCTTTCTTT
TRBJ2-2 - - 15 TRBV5-1 CASKTFSGFAGELFF TGCGCCAGCAAAACCTTCTCAGGGTTTGCCGGGGAGCTGTTTTTT
TRBJ2-6 - - 16 TRBV7-6 CASSLVRVSGANVLTF TGTGCCAGCAGCTTAGTACGCGTCTCTGGGGCCAACGTCCTGACTTTC
TRBJ1-1 many TRBD1 13 TRBV7-9 CASRTGIDTEAFF TGTGCCAGCAGGACAGGGATTGACACTGAAGCTTTCTTT
TRBJ1-1 few - 11 TRBV7-9 CASSPVGRPFF TGTGCCAGCAGCCCAGTAGGGCGCCCTTTCTTT
TRBJ2-1 - - 13 TRBV7-8 CASSLLHGNEQFF TGTGCCAGCAGCTTGCTACACGGGAATGAGCAGTTCTTC
TRBJ2-2 few TRBD2 15 TRBV7-3 CASSSGTLGSGELFF TGTGCCAGCAGCAGCGGGACCCTCGGGTCCGGGGAGCTGTTTTTT
TRBJ1-5 many TRBD1 15 TRBV2 CASRLQGGNNQPQHF TGTGCCAGCAGACTACAGGGGGGAAACAATCAGCCCCAGCATTTT
TRBJ2-7 few - 15 TRBV7-2 CASSLGDRTRYEQYF TGTGCCAGCAGCTTAGGCGACCGCACTCGCTACGAGCAGTACTTC
TRBJ2-3 few TRBD1 15 TRBV5-1 CASSLRDRVTDTQYF TGCGCCAGCAGCCTGCGGGACAGGGTCACAGATACGCAGTATTTT
TRBJ1-5 many - 13 TRBV21-1 CASSKTADQPQHF TGTGCCAGCAGCAAAACAGCCGATCAGCCCCAGCATTTT
TRBJ1-1 many - 13 TRBV28 CASVSWGAHEAFF TGTGCCAGCGTGTCCTGGGGGGCACATGAAGCTTTCTTT
TRBJ2-3 few - 15 TRBV5-1 CASSDWGRDTDTQYF TGCGCCAGCAGTGACTGGGGACGGGATACAGATACGCAGTATTTT
TRBJ2-3 - - 12 TRBV7-9 CASSSQGYTQYF TGTGCCAGCAGCTCGCAGGGTTATACGCAGTATTTT
TRBJ2-1 - - 13 TRBV11-3 CASSPGPYNEQFF TGTGCCAGCAGCCCCGGTCCTTACAATGAGCAGTTCTTC
TRBJ1-2 few - 16 TRBV11-3 CASSLGPLGVTYGYTF TGTGCCAGCAGCTTAGGTCCGCTTGGGGTTACTTATGGCTACACCTTC
TRBJ2-3 - TRBD2 15 TRBV30 CAWRLAGDSTDTQYF TGTGCCTGGAGACTAGCGGGCGATAGCACAGATACGCAGTATTTT
TRBJ1-5 - - 13 TRBV7-9 CASSGREGQPQHF TGTGCCAGCAGTGGGAGGGAAGGTCAGCCCCAGCATTTT
TRBJ2-1 - - 16 TRBV7-8 CASSLEGGVSYNEQFF TGTGCCAGCAGCTTAGAAGGCGGGGTCTCCTACAATGAGCAGTTCTTC
TRBJ1-4 many TRBD1 13 TRBV10-3 CAISEGQGEKLFF TGTGCCATCAGTGAAGGACAGGGTGAAAAACTGTTTTTT
TRBJ2-3 few - 14 TRBV10-3 CAISESTRTDTQYF TGTGCCATCAGTGAATCCACTAGAACAGATACGCAGTATTTT
TRBJ1-5 few - 13 TRBV10-2 CASSGGVGQPQHF TGCGCCAGCAGTGGCGGGGTCGGGCAGCCCCAGCATTTT
TRBJ1-1 - TRBD1 13 TRBV2 CASSKTGSTEAFF TGTGCCAGCAGCAAGACAGGGTCCACTGAAGCTTTCTTT
TRBJ2-7 few TRBD2 16 TRBV7-2 CASSLSSAGGRYEQYF TGTGCCAGCAGCTTAAGTTCAGCGGGAGGGCGGTACGAGCAGTACTTC
TRBJ2-7 few TRBD2 15 TRBV7-2 CASSSPSGRTYEQYF TGTGCCAGCAGCTCTCCTAGCGGGAGGACCTACGAGCAGTACTTC
TRBJ2-5 - - 17 TRBV25-1 CASSPNRDGGSEETQYF TGTGCCAGCAGCCCTAACCGGGACGGGGGCTCGGAAGAGACCCAGTACTTC
TRBJ1-6 - - 14 TRBV2 CASATVVPSTPLHF TGTGCCAGCGCTACTGTCGTACCTTCGACTCCCCTCCACTTT
TRBJ2-3 few - 15 TRBV5-1 CASRPNIDPGDTQYF TGCGCCAGCAGACCCAATATAGACCCGGGGGATACGCAGTATTTT
TRBJ2-3 few TRBD2 16 TRBV5-4 CASSPGTSGTPDTQYF TGTGCCAGCAGCCCTGGGACTAGCGGGACCCCAGATACGCAGTATTTT
TRBJ2-2 - - 17 TRBV27 CASSTYRGRENTGELFF TGTGCCAGCAGTACCTACAGGGGGAGGGAGAACACCGGGGAGCTGTTTTTT
TRBJ1-4 few - 14 TRBV27 CASSSTATLEKLFF TGTGCCAGCAGTTCGACAGCGACCCTTGAAAAACTGTTTTTT
TRBJ2-2 few TRBD1 14 TRBV5-1 CASSSGGDTGELFF TGCGCCAGCAGCTCAGGGGGCGATACCGGGGAGCTGTTTTTT
TRBJ2-5 - - 16 TRBV9 CANNDSGPIYQETQYF TGTGCCAACAACGACAGCGGCCCCATATACCAAGAGACCCAGTACTTC
TRBJ2-3 few - 14 TRBV15 CATSRGQQGDTQYF TGTGCCACCAGCAGAGGCCAACAGGGAGATACGCAGTATTTT
TRBJ2-6 many - 16 TRBV7-8 CASSLVSGSGANVLTF TGTGCCAGCAGCTTAGTTTCGGGGTCTGGGGCCAACGTCCTGACTTTC
TRBJ2-3 - - 17 TRBV7-2 CASSQERGGRAADTQYF TGTGCCAGCAGCCAAGAACGAGGGGGGAGGGCCGCGGATACGCAGTATTTT
TRBJ2-2 many - 16 TRBV28 CASSLWSGADTGELFF TGTGCCAGCAGTTTATGGTCGGGTGCGGACACCGGGGAGCTGTTTTTT
TRBJ2-1 few - 13 TRBV5-6 CASSLGGQPGQFF TGTGCCAGCAGCTTGGGAGGACAGCCCGGGCAGTTCTTC
TRBJ2-1 - TRBD2 15 TRBV11-2 CASSLGSGGTNEQFF TGTGCCAGCAGCTTGGGGAGCGGGGGTACCAATGAGCAGTTCTTC
TRBJ1-2 few - 13 TRBV4-3 CASSQDIGYGYTF TGCGCCAGCAGCCAAGATATAGGGTATGGCTACACCTTC
TRBJ2-5 few - 14 TRBV19 CASSHDRDFGTQYF TGTGCCAGTAGTCACGACAGGGACTTTGGGACCCAGTACTTC
TRBJ2-3 - TRBD1 17 TRBV7-2 CASSGDGTGTTLATQYF TGTGCCAGCAGCGGAGATGGGACAGGGACTACCCTTGCTACGCAGTATTTT
TRBJ2-1 - TRBD2 16 TRBV11-1 CASSSLTSGSRGEQFF TGTGCCAGCAGCTCCCTTACTAGCGGGAGTAGAGGTGAGCAGTTCTTC
TRBJ1-1 few - 14 TRBV28 CASSPGRGTTEAFF TGTGCCAGCAGCCCCGGTCGGGGGACCACTGAAGCTTTCTTT
TRBJ1-1 - - 14 TRBV7-2 CASSTGSWGTEAFF TGTGCCAGCAGTACAGGATCGTGGGGTACTGAAGCTTTCTTT
TRBJ2-7 few - 16 TRBV7-2 CASSKTTGGATYEQYF TGCGCCAGCAGCAAAACAACAGGTGGAGCGACCTACGAGCAGTACTTC
TRBJ2-6 few - 14 TRBV7-2 CASSFAQGSNVLTF TGTGCCAGCAGCTTTGCTCAGGGGTCCAACGTCCTGACTTTC
TRBJ2-7 - TRBD2 14 TRBV9 CASTPGLAGYEQYF TGTGCCAGCACACCGGGACTAGCGGGATACGAGCAGTACTTC
TRBJ1-2 - - 10 TRBV20-1 CSASGMGYTF TGCAGTGCTAGTGGGATGGGCTACACCTTC
TRBJ2-3 - - 14 TRBV6-4 CASSRNGGTDTQYF TGTGCCAGCAGCAGAAACGGGGGCACAGATACGCAGTATTTT
TRBJ2-5 few - 16 TRBV4-1 CASSLSGGPPKETQYF TGCGCCAGCAGCCTCAGTGGGGGACCCCCCAAAGAGACCCAGTACTTC
TRBJ2-1 - TRBD2 15 TRBV5-1 CASSLVASGNNEQFF TGCGCCAGCAGCTTGGTGGCTAGCGGGAATAATGAGCAGTTCTTC
TRBJ1-4 few - 12 TRBV2 CASRQGTEKLFF TGTGCCAGCAGGCAGGGTACTGAAAAACTGTTTTTT
TRBJ2-2 - TRBD1 14 TRBV2 CASTGTGDTGELFF TGTGCCAGCACGGGGACAGGAGACACCGGGGAGCTGTTTTTT
TRBJ2-1 few - 15 TRBV6-6 CASSFGASSYNEQFF TGTGCCAGCAGCTTCGGCGCGAGCTCCTACAATGAGCAGTTCTTC